This T cell receptor (beta chain) was recovered during a study of cytomegalovirus exposure and HLA in healthy donors. Study-wide context: The use of the same platform for the 130 or so validation repertoires and the roughly 700 first-cohort repertoires was reported by a later analysis. Study-wide results and limits: The study listed around 150 cytomegalovirus-associated TCR beta chains.

About this clone itself: Its antigen is as yet unknown.

Assay: immunoSEQ multiplex PCR; the TCRdb copy retains only in-frame clones and omits some. In the table there are more than 250,000 clones, around 90% of which are singletons. The V segment lost 0 bases and the J segment 10 bases; nucleotides outside the gene matches: 3. This CDR3 is 12 amino acids long. From germline, CDR1 is SGDLS and CDR2 YYNGEE. This sequence was found in a woman aged 25 to 39 in good health and CMV-seropositive. V usage is TRBV9 and J usage is TRBJ1-1, with 7 bases aligning to TRBD1. Sequencing was done on a sample of PBMCs. The DNA for the CDR3 is TGTGCCAGCAGCGTAGGTTCAGGGGGAGCTTTCTTT. Its translation is CASSVGSGGAFF. The complete variable domain, with remaining parts taken from reference TRBV9 and TRBJ1-1, reads DSGVTQTPKHLITATGQRVTLRCSPRSGDLSVYWYQQSLDQGLQFLIQYYNGEERAKGNILERFSAQQFPDLHSELNLSSLELGDSALYFCASSVGSGGAFFGQGTRLTVV.